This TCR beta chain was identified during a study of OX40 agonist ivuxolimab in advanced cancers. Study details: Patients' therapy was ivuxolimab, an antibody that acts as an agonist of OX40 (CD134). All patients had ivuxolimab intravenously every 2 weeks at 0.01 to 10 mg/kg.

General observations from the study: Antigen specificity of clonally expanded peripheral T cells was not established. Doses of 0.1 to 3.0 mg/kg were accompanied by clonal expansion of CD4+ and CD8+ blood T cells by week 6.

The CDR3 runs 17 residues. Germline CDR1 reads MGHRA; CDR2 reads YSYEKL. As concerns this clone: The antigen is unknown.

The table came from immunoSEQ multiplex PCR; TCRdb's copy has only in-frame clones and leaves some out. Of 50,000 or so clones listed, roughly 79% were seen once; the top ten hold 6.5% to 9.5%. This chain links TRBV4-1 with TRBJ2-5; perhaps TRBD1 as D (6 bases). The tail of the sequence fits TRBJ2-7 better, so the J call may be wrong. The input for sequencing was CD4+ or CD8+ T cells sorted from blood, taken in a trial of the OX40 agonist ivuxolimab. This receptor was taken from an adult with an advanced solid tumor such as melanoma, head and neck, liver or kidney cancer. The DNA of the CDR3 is TGCGCCAGCAGCCAAGATCTCACCAGGGGTGCTTCCTACGAGCAGTACTTC. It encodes CASSQDLTRGASYEQYF.